Below, one TCR beta chain is given with its context. Its target antigen remains unknown. Base qualities are not recorded, but no much larger clone differs from it by a single base. The cohort consisted of 600 or so healthy bone marrow donors. All cohort members were sampled while nominally healthy, although unrecorded immune exposures were likely present. The donor tested CMV seronegative and was one of the 352 seronegative cohort members. A peripheral blood sample was collected from each donor, and TCR beta sequencing was performed on peripheral blood mononuclear cells. The Qiagen DNeasy Blood Extraction Kit was used to extract genomic DNA from the blood cell samples. The data were obtained in a study of cytomegalovirus exposure and HLA in healthy donors (dated by TCRdb to the late 2010s). With regard to the full study: An earlier analysis of approximately 550 of the donors reported approximately 290 Gb of sequence data and 100 million to 130 million unique TCR beta sequences from some 180 million T cells. About 280 gigabases of sequencing data and some 85 million unique TCR sequences were included in an early release covering under 650 HLA-typed donors. Of the 300 to 500 genotyped donors, 65% to 90% were placed in the genetic ancestry cluster associated with self-reported Caucasian donors. The study aimed to test whether signatures of past pathogen exposure could be identified by cataloging public T cell receptors. The T cell repertoires of under 750 subjects were profiled by immunosequencing and related to cytomegalovirus serostatus. In addition to the first cohort of 666 subjects, a separate validation cohort of 130 or so different subjects was used. High-throughput TCR immunosequencing, statistical association of individual TCRs with disease status, and machine learning were combined to predict cytomegalovirus infection status. A later analysis re-analyzed previously published TCR beta repertoires from several hundred donors and added high-resolution HLA genotyping to study TCR occurrence patterns. In the later analysis, no new phenotypic data were used to find candidate immune exposures; instead, reliance was placed on TCR beta sequences and their occurrence across donors. An earlier analysis of some 500 of the donors applied high-throughput TCR beta sequencing to assess whether each TCR beta V gene segment acted as functional or pseudogenic. Donor age, sex, ethnicity and CMV serostatus were compiled together with the repertoire data. Genome-wide SNP genotypes for about three fifths of the roughly 670 donors were used in a later genetic analysis, which treated that subset as a discovery cohort. Every discovery cohort repertoire had been produced on one sequencing platform. Class I and class II HLA loci were covered by the typing at four-digit resolution. Typing coverage differed by locus: A, B, C, DRB1 and DQB1 were typed in about 629-640 donors, DQA1 in approximately 520, DPA1 in nearly 610, and DPB1 in around 490. Four or five DR-DQ haplotypes were treated as single units for association and clustering because of strong linkage in the cohort. On average, about 240,000 unique TCR beta nucleotide sequences were sequenced per donor among a few hundred genotyped donors of the cohort, with roughly 19% of those sequences being non-productive.

General findings and caveats noted by the study authors: In a later analysis, several top co-occurrence clusters were reported to appear linked to parvovirus B19, influenza, CMV and Epstein-Barr virus. A cluster of highly shared sequence variants was judged likely to represent a technical artifact of the sequencing pipeline. Specific HLA alleles were associated with 15,000 to 20,000 TCR beta sequences at a false discovery rate of 0.05 in a later analysis. Because some donors lacked HLA typing at each locus, the association tests relied only on the typed subset. A further reported finding was that TCR beta sequences accurately predicted the HLA-A and HLA-B alleles for most subjects in the first cohort. The earlier analysis of approximately 590 of the donors excluded approximately 15 rarely observed V segments, including chromosome 9 orphons, because counts were too low. According to a later analysis, most CMV-associated TCR beta chains appeared to be HLA-restricted, and the HLA associations seemed to be driven largely by CMV exposure. In an earlier analysis of approximately 590 of the donors, most TCR beta V segments were observed in productive rearrangements about 87% or about 30% of the time, broadly matching IMGT annotations. Because the 87-base-pair reads could not distinguish some IMGT-functional V segments, including TRBV6-2 and TRBV6-3, those segments were excluded. Roughly uniform sequencing depth across donors was assumed in presence/absence analyses, although this assumption may not hold. In a later genetic analysis, fewer N-insertions in productive TCRs were reported among donors in an Asian-associated ancestry cluster than the roughly 700-donor mean. In both the original and validation cohorts, the classifier was reported to diagnose cytomegalovirus status with high specificity and sensitivity. Linkage disequilibrium might explain the correlated functional status among segregating V segments, but an unknown experimental factor could not be excluded. In a later genetic analysis, a missense DCLRE1C variant was associated with V-gene and J-gene trimming of TCR beta chains, and the association was replicated in an independent cohort. Only TCR beta chains were sequenced in this cohort, and the absence of alpha or paired-chain data limited detectable features. The authors suggested that the approach could potentially be extended to other disease states and immunological phenotypes. A later analysis found that HLA-associated TCR beta chains were more clonally expanded and had lower generation probabilities than equally common non-associated chains. Strong co-occurrence of HLA alleles, especially DR and DQ, made assigning TCR associations to individual alleles difficult. While some public TCRs were present in many individuals, most TCR sequences turned up only very rarely across donors. In vitro tests confirmed that a few of the cytomegalovirus-associated TCR beta chains recognize cytomegalovirus antigens. The study listed 150 to 200 TCR beta chains as associated with cytomegalovirus. Immune exposure information for the cohort was limited to CMV serostatus. In a later analysis, the rate of TCR association differed among HLA loci, with DRB1 alleles having the most associated TCRs and HLA-C alleles having the fewest.

Library preparation used the immunoSEQ multiplex PCR assay. For the multiplex PCR, a mixture combining 60 forward primers for TCR Vbeta segments and 13 reverse primers for TCR Jbeta segments was used. The CDR3 region of rearranged TCR beta genes was amplified from genomic DNA with a multiplex PCR assay. The amplified TCR beta libraries were sequenced on the Illumina HiSeq System as 87-base-pair reads. The paper's data handling went like this. In a later analysis, roughly 80 million unique TCR beta chains were counted across the approximately 620 repertoires, and roughly 11 million of these chains were shared by at least two donors. Raw reads were error-corrected and collapsed into unique sequences by a nearest-neighbor algorithm in which closely related sequences were merged to remove PCR and sequencing errors. CDR3 sequences were aligned to IMGT reference sequences to assign V, D and J gene segments. For a sequence to be retained, a match of at least six nucleotides to both a V gene segment and a J gene segment was required. Rearrangements were classified as productive when the CDR3 lacked stop codons and remained in frame with V and J, and all other rearrangements were classified as non-productive. CDR3 was defined by IMGT convention, running from the second conserved V-encoded cysteine to the conserved J-encoded phenylalanine. Sequences without an unambiguous match to a single V gene segment were excluded from the earlier analysis of about 630 of the donors. In an earlier analysis of about 590 of the donors, a V segment was called functional when productive rearrangements were above 56.7%, and segregating when the standard deviation between donors exceeded 5%. A statistical classification framework was built to diagnose cytomegalovirus status from the catalog of TCR beta chain sequences. A later analysis assigned V and J genes by comparing TCR nucleotide sequences with IMGT/GENE-DB human TR gene sequences. The TCRdist pipeline was used in a later analysis to assign CDR3 sequences and most-parsimonious VDJ recombination scenarios. A later analysis defined each TCR beta chain by its CDR3 amino acid sequence plus V-gene family, and excluded reads lacking a unique V-gene family. In a later analysis, nearly 600 highly shared, low-generation-probability nucleotide sequences were removed to address suspected cross-contamination and a sequencing artifact. For each public chain, a later analysis derived a clonal expansion index from normalized ranks of inferred template counts within each repertoire. A later analysis computed generation probabilities with a VDJ recombination model fitted to out-of-frame rearrangements, and checked the results against IGoR. A later analysis scored TCR-TCR, TCR-HLA and TCR-CMV co-occurrence with hypergeometric tests, applying a repertoire-size bias correction to TCR pairs. False discovery rates were estimated in a later analysis by permuting HLA or CMV assignments 20 times. A later analysis grouped co-occurring TCRs with DBSCAN, adding TCRdist sequence similarity when clustering within HLA-allele-positive subsets. For co-occurrence clustering, repertoires with fewer than 30,000 or more than 120,000 public chains were excluded, along with five repertoires with anomalous nucleotide sharing. TCRdb's version of the immuneACCESS table is confined to in-frame rearrangements and falls short of the full clone set. An unresolved V gene accounts for under half of the shortfall where checked; the remainder is of unknown origin. V and J calls and clone size are those listed in that table; D and trimming were worked out from the DNA. The sample profile shows about 160,000 clones; about 85% of them were found once. Of the sample, 1% falls within the top ten clones.

V loses 5 bases of germline sequence and J loses 0 bases, and the interval between the two ends is 11 bases. Sequences LNHDA (CDR1) and SQIVND (CDR2) are obtained from the germline V gene (reference sequence). The CDR3 measures 14 amino acids from cysteine to phenylalanine. The retained sequence is limited to the CDR3, 42 bases, with the frame set at the first base. This TCR came from a boy between 2 and 10 years old in good health and CMV-seronegative. The chain is made from TRBV19 and TRBJ2-7; the D segment could be TRBD2, given 6 matching bases. Sample: PBMCs. The bases are TGTGCCAGTAGTGTACCCGGGGGCTCCTACGAGCAGTACTTC. Its product reads: CASSVPGGSYEQYF.